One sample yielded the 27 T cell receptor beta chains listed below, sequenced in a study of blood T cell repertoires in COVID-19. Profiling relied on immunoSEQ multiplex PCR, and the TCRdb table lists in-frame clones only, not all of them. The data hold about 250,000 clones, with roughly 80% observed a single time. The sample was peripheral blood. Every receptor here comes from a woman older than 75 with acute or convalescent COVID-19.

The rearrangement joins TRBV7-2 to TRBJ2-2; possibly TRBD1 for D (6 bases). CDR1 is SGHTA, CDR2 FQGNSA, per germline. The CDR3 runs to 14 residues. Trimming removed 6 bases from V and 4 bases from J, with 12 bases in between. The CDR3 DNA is TGTGCCAGCAGGGAAACAGGGTCCACCGGGGAGCTGTTTTTT. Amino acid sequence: CASRETGSTGELFF.

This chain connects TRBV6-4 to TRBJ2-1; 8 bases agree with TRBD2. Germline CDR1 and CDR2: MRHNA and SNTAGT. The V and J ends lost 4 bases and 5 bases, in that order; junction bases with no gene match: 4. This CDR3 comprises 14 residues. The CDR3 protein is CASSVREGNNEQFF. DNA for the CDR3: TGTGCCAGCAGTGTTCGGGAGGGTAACAATGAGCAGTTCTTC.

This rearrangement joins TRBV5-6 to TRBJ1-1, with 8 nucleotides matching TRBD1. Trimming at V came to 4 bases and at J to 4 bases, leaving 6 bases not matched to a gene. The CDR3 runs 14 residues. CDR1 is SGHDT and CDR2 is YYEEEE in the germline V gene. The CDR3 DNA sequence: TGTGCCAGCAGCCCTGACAGGGGAGGCACTGAAGCTTTCTTT. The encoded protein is CASSPDRGGTEAFF.

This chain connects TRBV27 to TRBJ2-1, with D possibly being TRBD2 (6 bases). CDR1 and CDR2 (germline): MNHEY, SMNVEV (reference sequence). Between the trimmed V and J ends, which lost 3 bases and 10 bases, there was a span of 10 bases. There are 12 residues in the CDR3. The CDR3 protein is CASSLSGGEQFF. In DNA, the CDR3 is TGTGCCAGCAGTTTGAGTGGAGGGGAGCAGTTCTTC.

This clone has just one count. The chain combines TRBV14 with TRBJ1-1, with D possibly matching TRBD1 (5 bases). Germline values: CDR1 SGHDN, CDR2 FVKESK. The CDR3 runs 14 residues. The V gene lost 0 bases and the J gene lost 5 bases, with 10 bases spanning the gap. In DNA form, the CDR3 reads TGTGCCAGCAGCCAAGAGGTGGGGCAAACTGAAGCTTTCTTT. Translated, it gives CASSQEVGQTEAFF.

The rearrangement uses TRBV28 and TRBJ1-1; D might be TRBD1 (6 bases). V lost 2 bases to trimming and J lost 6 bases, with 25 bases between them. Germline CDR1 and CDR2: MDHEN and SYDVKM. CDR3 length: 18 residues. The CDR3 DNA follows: TGTGCCAGCAGTTTAAACTCTATGGGGGCAGGGTTTAAGGCTGAAGCTTTCTTT. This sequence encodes CASSLNSMGAGFKAEAFF. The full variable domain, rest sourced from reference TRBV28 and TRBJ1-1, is DVKVTQSSRYLVKRTGEKVFLECVQDMDHENMFWYRQDPGLGLRLIYFSYDVKMKEKGDIPEGYSVSREKKERFSLILESASTNQTSMYLCASSLNSMGAGFKAEAFFGQGTRLTVV.

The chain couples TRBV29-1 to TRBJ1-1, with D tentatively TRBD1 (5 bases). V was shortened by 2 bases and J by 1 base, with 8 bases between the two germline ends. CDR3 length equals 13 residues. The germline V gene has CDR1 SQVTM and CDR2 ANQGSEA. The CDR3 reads CSVEQGGNTEAFF. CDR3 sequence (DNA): TGCAGCGTTGAACAGGGAGGGAACACTGAAGCTTTCTTT.

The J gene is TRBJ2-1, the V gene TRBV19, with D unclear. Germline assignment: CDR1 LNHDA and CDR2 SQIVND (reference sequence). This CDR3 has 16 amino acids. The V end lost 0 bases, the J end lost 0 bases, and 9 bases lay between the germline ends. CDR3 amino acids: CASSIEGASSYNEQFF. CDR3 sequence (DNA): TGTGCCAGTAGTATAGAGGGCGCGAGCTCCTACAATGAGCAGTTCTTC.

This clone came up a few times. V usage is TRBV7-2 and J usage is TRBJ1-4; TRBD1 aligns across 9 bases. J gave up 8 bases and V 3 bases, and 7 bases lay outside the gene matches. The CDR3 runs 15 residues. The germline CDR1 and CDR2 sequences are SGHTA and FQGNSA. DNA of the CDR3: TGTGCCAGCAGCTTCTCACAGGGGGCGCACGAAAAACTGTTTTTT. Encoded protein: CASSFSQGAHEKLFF.

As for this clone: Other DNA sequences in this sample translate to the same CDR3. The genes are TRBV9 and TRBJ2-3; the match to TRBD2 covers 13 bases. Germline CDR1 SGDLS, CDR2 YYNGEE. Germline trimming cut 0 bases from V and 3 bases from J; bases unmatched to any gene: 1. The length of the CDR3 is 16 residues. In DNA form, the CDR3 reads TGTGCCAGCAGCGTAGGACTAGCGGGGGGAACAGATACGCAGTATTTT. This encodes CASSVGLAGGTDTQYF.

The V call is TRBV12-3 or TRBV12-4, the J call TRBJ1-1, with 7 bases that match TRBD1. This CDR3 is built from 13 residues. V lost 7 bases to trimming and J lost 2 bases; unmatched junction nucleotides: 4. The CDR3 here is CASTGQVNTEAFF. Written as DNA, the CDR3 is TGTGCCAGCACCGGACAGGTTAACACTGAAGCTTTCTTT.

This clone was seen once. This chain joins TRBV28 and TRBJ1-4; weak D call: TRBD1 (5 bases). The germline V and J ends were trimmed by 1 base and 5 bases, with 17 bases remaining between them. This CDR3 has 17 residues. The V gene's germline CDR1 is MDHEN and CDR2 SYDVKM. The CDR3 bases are TGTGCCAGCAGTTTATCGGGTGGGGGGATGACGAATGAAAAACTGTTTTTT. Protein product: CASSLSGGGMTNEKLFF. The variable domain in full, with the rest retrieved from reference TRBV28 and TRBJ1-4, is DVKVTQSSRYLVKRTGEKVFLECVQDMDHENMFWYRQDPGLGLRLIYFSYDVKMKEKGDIPEGYSVSREKKERFSLILESASTNQTSMYLCASSLSGGGMTNEKLFFGSGTQLSVL.

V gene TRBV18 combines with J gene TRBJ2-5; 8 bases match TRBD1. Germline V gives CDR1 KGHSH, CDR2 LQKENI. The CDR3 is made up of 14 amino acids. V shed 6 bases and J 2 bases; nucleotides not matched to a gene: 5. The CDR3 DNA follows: TGTGCCAGCTCTCCGACAGGGGTGCAAGAGACCCAGTACTTC. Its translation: CASSPTGVQETQYF.

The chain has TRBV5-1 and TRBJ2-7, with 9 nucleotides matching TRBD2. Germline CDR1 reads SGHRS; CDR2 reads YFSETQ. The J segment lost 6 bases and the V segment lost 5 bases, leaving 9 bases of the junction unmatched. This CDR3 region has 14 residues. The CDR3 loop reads CASRWTSDTSEQYF. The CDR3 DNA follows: TGCGCCAGCAGGTGGACTAGCGACACCTCCGAGCAGTACTTC.

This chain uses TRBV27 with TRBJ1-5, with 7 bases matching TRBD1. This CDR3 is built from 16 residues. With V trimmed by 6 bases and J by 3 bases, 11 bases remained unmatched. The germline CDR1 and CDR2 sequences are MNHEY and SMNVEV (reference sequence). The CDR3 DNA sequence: TGTGCCAGCAGGACTACCAGGGACAGTCCCAATCAGCCCCAGCATTTT. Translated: CASRTTRDSPNQPQHF.

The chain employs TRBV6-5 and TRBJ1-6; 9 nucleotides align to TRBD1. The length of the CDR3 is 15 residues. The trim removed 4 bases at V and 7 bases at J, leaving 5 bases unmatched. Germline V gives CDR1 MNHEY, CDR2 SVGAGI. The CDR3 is CASSFRTGENSPLHF. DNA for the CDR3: TGTGCCAGCAGTTTCCGGACAGGGGAAAATTCACCCCTCCACTTT.

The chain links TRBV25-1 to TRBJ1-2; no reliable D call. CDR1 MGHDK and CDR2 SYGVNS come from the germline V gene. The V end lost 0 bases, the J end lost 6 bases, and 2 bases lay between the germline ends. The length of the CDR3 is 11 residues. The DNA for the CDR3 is TGTGCCAGCAGTGAATATAATGGCTACACCTTC. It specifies CASSEYNGYTF.

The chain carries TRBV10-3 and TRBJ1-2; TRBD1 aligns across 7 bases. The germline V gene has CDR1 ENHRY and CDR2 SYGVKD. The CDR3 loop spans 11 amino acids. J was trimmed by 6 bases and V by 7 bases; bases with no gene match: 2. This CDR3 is CAIKTGNGYTF. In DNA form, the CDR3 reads TGTGCCATCAAGACAGGGAATGGCTACACCTTC.

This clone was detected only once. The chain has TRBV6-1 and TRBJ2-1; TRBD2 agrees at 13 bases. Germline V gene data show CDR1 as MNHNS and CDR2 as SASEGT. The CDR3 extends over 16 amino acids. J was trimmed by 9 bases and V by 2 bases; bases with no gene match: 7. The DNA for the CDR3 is TGTGCCAGCAGTGAAAGGACTAGCGGGAGCGGAGGTGAGCAGTTCTTC. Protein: CASSERTSGSGGEQFF.

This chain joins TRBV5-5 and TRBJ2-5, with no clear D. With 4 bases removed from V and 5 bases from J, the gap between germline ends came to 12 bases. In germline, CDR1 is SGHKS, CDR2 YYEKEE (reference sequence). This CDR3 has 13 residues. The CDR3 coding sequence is TGTGCCAGCAGCCCCGCCGGTTTGGAGACCCAGTACTTC. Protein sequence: CASSPAGLETQYF.

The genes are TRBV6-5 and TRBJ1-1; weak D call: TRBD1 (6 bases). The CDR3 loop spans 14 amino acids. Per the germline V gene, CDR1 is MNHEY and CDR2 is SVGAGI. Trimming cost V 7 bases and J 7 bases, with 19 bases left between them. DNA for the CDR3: TGTGCCAGCACCCCCAGGTTGGGGGCCATTGAAGCTTTCTTT. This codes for CASTPRLGAIEAFF.

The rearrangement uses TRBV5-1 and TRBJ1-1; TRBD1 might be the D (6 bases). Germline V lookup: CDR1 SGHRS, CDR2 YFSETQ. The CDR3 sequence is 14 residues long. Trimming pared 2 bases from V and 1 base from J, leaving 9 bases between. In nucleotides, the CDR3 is TGCGCCAGCAGCTTAGGACAGACGAACACTGAAGCTTTCTTT. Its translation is CASSLGQTNTEAFF.

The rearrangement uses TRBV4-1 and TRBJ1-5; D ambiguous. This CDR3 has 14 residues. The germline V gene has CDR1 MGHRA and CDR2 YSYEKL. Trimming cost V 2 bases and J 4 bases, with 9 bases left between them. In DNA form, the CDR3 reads TGCGCCAGCAGCCAACAACTACGAAATCAGCCCCAGCATTTT. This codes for CASSQQLRNQPQHF.

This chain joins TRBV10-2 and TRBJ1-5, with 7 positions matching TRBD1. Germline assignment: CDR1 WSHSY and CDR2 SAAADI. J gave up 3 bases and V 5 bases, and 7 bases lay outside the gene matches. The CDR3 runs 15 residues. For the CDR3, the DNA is TGCGCCAGCAGTCTGGGGACAGCACTCAATCAGCCCCAGCATTTT. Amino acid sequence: CASSLGTALNQPQHF.

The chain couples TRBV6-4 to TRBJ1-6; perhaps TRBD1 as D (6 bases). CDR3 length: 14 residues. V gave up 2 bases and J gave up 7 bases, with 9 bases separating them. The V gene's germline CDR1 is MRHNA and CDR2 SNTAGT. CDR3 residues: CASSDNRVNSPLHF. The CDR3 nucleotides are TGTGCCAGCAGTGACAACAGGGTAAATTCACCCCTCCACTTT.

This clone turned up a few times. CDR3 amino acids: CASSPRVAGGPTDTQYF. The CDR3 coding sequence is TGCGCCAGCAGCCCCCGGGTAGCGGGAGGGCCTACAGATACGCAGTATTTT. The chain combines TRBV5-1 with TRBJ2-3; 11 bases align to TRBD2. CDR1 and CDR2 (germline): SGHRS, YFSETQ. V lost 4 bases to trimming and J lost 3 bases; unmatched junction nucleotides: 10. The CDR3 sequence is 17 residues long.

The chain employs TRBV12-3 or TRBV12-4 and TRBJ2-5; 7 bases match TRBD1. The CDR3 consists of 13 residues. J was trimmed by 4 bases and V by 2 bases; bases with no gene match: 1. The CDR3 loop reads CASSLRQGETQYF. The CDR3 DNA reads TGTGCCAGCAGTTTAAGACAGGGAGAGACCCAGTACTTC.